This TCR beta chain appears in the sequencing data of a study of blood T cell repertoires in COVID-19. CDR1 and CDR2 from the germline V gene are SGHRS and YFSETQ. V lost 2 bases and J lost 0; bases outside the gene matches: 1. The CDR3 consists of 16 residues. Produced via immunoSEQ multiplex PCR; TCRdb's table is partial and in-frame only. Among about 65,000 clones listed, 93% were seen once. Material: peripheral blood. The gene calls are TRBV5-1 and TRBJ2-3; TRBD2 matches at 12 bases. The TCR was taken from a man between 70 and 80 years old with active COVID-19. The CDR3 DNA reads as TGCGCCAGCAGCTTACTAGCGGGGGGCAGCACAGATACGCAGTATTTT. Amino acids: CASSLLAGGSTDTQYF.